This T cell receptor beta chain was retrieved from a study of T-cell memory formation after mild COVID-19. Germline CDR1 and CDR2: SGHTA and FQGTGA. V lost 5 bases to trimming and J lost 9 bases; unmatched junction nucleotides: 6. CDR3 size: 15 residues. Comment on this clonotype: Its cognate antigen is unknown.

Each CDR3 protein is one row after TCRdb ran MiXCR on the 5' RACE reads. The table has hundreds of thousands of distinct CDR3 sequences, 25% to 30% seen once. Broader study findings: Clones which contracted sat mainly in CM and EM if CD4+, and in EMRA if CD8+. Second-wave clones with a day 37 peak had unconfirmed SARS-CoV-2 specificity. Clones contracting day 15 to 85 were balanced CD4/CD8; later expanders leaned CD4+. The study detected some responding clones in pre-infection memory, suggesting cross-reactive memory joined.

The V and J genes are TRBV7-3 and TRBJ2-1; 14 bases align to TRBD2. This receptor was obtained from an adult woman who had mild COVID-19 (a few samples of this study predate the infection). Cell type and time point are not known. The sample taken for sequencing was PBMCs or a T cell subset sorted from them (not recorded which). In DNA form, the CDR3 reads TGTGCCAGCAGCCTGGGACTAGCGGGAGTTAGTGAGCAGTTCTTC. It codes for CASSLGLAGVSEQFF.